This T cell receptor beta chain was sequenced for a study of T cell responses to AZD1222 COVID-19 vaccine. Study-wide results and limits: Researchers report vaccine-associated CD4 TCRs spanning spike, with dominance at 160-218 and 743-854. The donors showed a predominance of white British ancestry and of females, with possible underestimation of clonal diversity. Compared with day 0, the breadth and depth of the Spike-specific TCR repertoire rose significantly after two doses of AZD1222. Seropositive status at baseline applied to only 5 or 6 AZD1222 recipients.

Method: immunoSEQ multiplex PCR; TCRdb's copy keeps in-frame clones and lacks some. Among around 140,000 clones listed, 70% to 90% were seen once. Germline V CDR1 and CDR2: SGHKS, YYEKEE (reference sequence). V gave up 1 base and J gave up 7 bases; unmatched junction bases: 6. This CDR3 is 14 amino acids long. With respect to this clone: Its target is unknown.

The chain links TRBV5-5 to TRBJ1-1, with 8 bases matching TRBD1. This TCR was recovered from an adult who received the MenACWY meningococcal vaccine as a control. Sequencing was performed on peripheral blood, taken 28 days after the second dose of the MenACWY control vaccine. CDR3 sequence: CASSLLSGQGEAFF. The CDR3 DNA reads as TGTGCCAGCAGCTTGCTTTCAGGACAGGGTGAAGCTTTCTTT.